The clone carrying this TCR beta chain was seen a handful of times. The authors' processing: Amplified reference gene primers provided the basis for estimating nucleated cell counts. TCRdb keeps only in-frame clones here, not all; method: immunoSEQ multiplex PCR. V, J and clone size were drawn from that table, and D and trimming were deduced from the DNA. The sample records roughly 220,000 clones, about 86% being singletons. This CDR3 has 14 residues. Germline CDR1 and CDR2: MNHEY and SMNVEV (reference sequence). V was trimmed by 6 bases and J by 3 bases, leaving 11 bases between them. The data were obtained in a study of blood T cell repertoires in COVID-19. Study details: Acute and convalescent COVID-19 samples came from the United States, Italy and Spain. T cells, B-cell-depleted T cells, or PBMCs supplied cDNA or gDNA.

The TCR was taken from a woman in her fifties or sixties with acute or convalescent COVID-19. The source material was peripheral blood. The chain joins TRBV27 to TRBJ1-4; possible D gene TRBD1, 5 bases. The DNA of the CDR3 is TGTGCCAGCAGACCTGGGGGGGCTAATGAAAAACTGTTTTTT. The encoded protein is CASRPGGANEKLFF.